This record covers a single TCR beta chain. The antigen is unknown. The Oncomine TCR Beta short-read assay was applied to DNA of cultured CD4+ T cells. TCRdb fed the PCR reads into MiXCR, producing one record per CDR3 protein. This sample has 17,000 or so distinct CDR3 sequences; 43% occur once, and the top ten carry approximately 7%. Treatment reported: roughly 10-day PBMC culture with coronavirus spike peptide pools or control peptides (ViraFEST assay). ViraFEST expanded antigen-specific T cells with peptide pools, then sequenced TCRs. These data come from a study of vaccination and CD4 T cells after COVID-19. At the level of the study: Post-vaccination specimens were collected at a median of roughly 68 days following dose two (range 14 to 241). Cultures designated as controls were supplied with a CEFX pool, an HIV-1 Nef pool, or no peptide.

V lost 4 bases to trimming and J lost 0 bases, with 13 bases between them. In germline, CDR1 is MNHEY, CDR2 SVGAGI. The CDR3 is 16 amino acids. Sequenced here: CD4+ T cells from blood, cultured in vitro, sampled after SARS-CoV-2 vaccination. The J gene is TRBJ1-5, the V gene TRBV6-5; D is ambiguous. This receptor was taken from a human donor who had recovered from COVID-19. CDR3 coding DNA: TGTGCCAGCAGTTTCGTACGAGACAATAGCAATCAGCCCCAGCATTTT. The encoded protein is CASSFVRDNSNQPQHF.